The 29 T cell receptor beta chains below were found in one sample sequenced in a study of OX40 agonist ivuxolimab in advanced cancers. The data were produced by immunoSEQ multiplex PCR, yet TCRdb's version contains in-frame clones alone and is incomplete. This table has more than 70,000 clones, roughly 90% appearing once. Material: CD4+ or CD8+ T cells sorted from blood, obtained in a trial of the OX40 agonist ivuxolimab. Source of these receptors: an adult with an advanced solid tumor such as melanoma, head and neck, liver or kidney cancer.

This chain connects TRBV7-2 to TRBJ1-2; TRBD1 might be the D (6 bases). V lost 5 bases and J 8 bases, leaving 18 bases between the germline ends. In germline, CDR1 is SGHTA, CDR2 FQGNSA. The CDR3 is 14 residues long. This CDR3 reads CASSPGMGARGYTF. Here the CDR3 DNA reads TGTGCCAGCAGCCCAGGGATGGGGGCAAGGGGCTACACCTTC. Filled out from reference TRBV7-2 and TRBJ1-2, the complete variable domain reads GAGVSQSPSNKVTEKGKDVELRCDPISGHTALYWYRQSLGQGLEFLIYFQGNSAPDKSGLPSDRFSAERTGGSVSTLTIQRTQQEDSAVYLCASSPGMGARGYTFGSGTRLTVV.

This clone was found a few times. The V gene is TRBV5-1, the J gene TRBJ2-7; 8 bases are shared with TRBD1. Per the germline V gene, CDR1 is SGHRS and CDR2 is YFSETQ. With 4 bases clipped from V and 3 bases from J, the junction kept 9 bases outside the gene matches. This CDR3 is 15 amino acids long. The chain's CDR3 is CASSRGQVQLYEQYF. CDR3 sequence (DNA): TGCGCCAGCAGCAGGGGACAGGTCCAACTCTACGAGCAGTACTTC.

The chain links TRBV4-1 to TRBJ2-5; 8 positions agree with TRBD2. TRBJ2-7 explains the end of the DNA better; the J call may be wrong. Looked up from germline, CDR1 is MGHRA and CDR2 is YSYEKL. CDR3 length: 15 amino acids. In DNA, the CDR3 is TGCGCCAGCAGCCAGCCTGCGGGGGGCCCCTACGAGCAGTACTTC. This codes for CASSQPAGGPYEQYF.

The J gene is TRBJ1-3, the V gene TRBV25-1; tentative D call: TRBD1 (5 bases). There are 14 residues in the CDR3. The V gene's germline CDR1 is MGHDK and CDR2 SYGVNS. Trimming stripped 7 bases from V and 0 bases from J, with 10 bases between. The CDR3 DNA reads TGTGCCAGCAAGGGGCCGTACTCTGGAAACACCATATATTTT. The encoded protein is CASKGPYSGNTIYF.

This clone has only a few counts. The chain recombines TRBV28 with TRBJ2-7, with D tentatively TRBD2 (6 bases). This CDR3 is 13 amino acids long. V was pared by 5 bases and J by 2 bases, with 10 bases between. Germline V lookup: CDR1 MDHEN, CDR2 SYDVKM. This CDR3 is CASSTRGPYEQYF. The CDR3 DNA is TGTGCCAGCAGTACGCGGGGTCCCTACGAGCAGTACTTC.

The chain carries TRBV2 and TRBJ2-7; the D call may be TRBD1 or TRBD2 (5 bases each). The CDR3 consists of 13 residues. V lost 8 bases, J lost 2 bases, and 13 bases lay in between. Germline V gives CDR1 SNHLY, CDR2 FYNNEI. For the CDR3, the DNA is TGTGCCAGCTTGAGGGACGGGACCTACGAGCAGTACTTC. Encoded protein: CASLRDGTYEQYF.

CDR3 DNA sequence: TGCGCCAGCAGCGCGGGACAGGGGAGTCAAGAGACCCAGTACTTC. This codes for CASSAGQGSQETQYF. J is TRBJ2-5 and V is TRBV5-1, with 10 bases lining up with TRBD1. Germline assignment: CDR1 SGHRS and CDR2 YFSETQ. J was trimmed by 2 bases and V by 4 bases; bases with no gene match: 5. This CDR3 is 15 amino acids long.

This chain joins TRBV5-4 and TRBJ2-5; 16 bases map to TRBD2. J was trimmed by 3 bases and V by 0 bases; bases with no gene match: 2. Germline assignment: CDR1 SGHNT and CDR2 YYREEE (reference sequence). This CDR3 comprises 17 residues. The CDR3 loop is CASSLAGLAGGEETQYF. CDR3 coding DNA: TGTGCCAGCAGCTTGGCGGGACTAGCGGGGGGGGAAGAGACCCAGTACTTC.

The J gene is TRBJ1-2, the V gene TRBV4-2, with D possibly matching TRBD1 (5 bases). Germline CDR1 and CDR2: LGHNA and YNFKEQ. CDR3 size: 15 residues. V was cut by 0 bases and J by 3 bases, with 11 bases left in between. The CDR3 DNA sequence: TGTGCCAGCAGCCAAGAATTGGGGGATCACTATGGCTACACCTTC. Amino acid sequence: CASSQELGDHYGYTF.

The chain has TRBV18 and TRBJ1-1, with D possibly TRBD1 on 5 matching bases. The CDR3 contains 12 residues. V lost 3 bases and J lost 8, with 10 bases in between. Germline loops: CDR1 KGHSH, CDR2 LQKENI. The CDR3 spells CASSPRDGEAFF. The CDR3 DNA follows: TGTGCCAGCTCACCTCGGGACGGGGAAGCTTTCTTT. Using reference TRBV18 and TRBJ1-1 for the parts outside the CDR3, the full variable domain is NAGVMQNPRHLVRRRGQEARLRCSPMKGHSHVYWYRQLPEEGLKFMVYLQKENIIDESGMPKERFSAEFPKEGPSILRIQQVVRGDSAAYFCASSPRDGEAFFGQGTRLTVV.

This rearrangement joins TRBV27 to TRBJ1-2; no firm D call. The germline V and J ends were trimmed by 2 bases and 3 bases, with 13 bases remaining between them. Germline CDR1 is MNHEY and CDR2 is SMNVEV (reference sequence). The CDR3 contains 15 residues. The CDR3 sequence is CASSLRAKSDYGYTF. CDR3 bases: TGTGCCAGCAGTTTAAGAGCCAAGAGCGACTATGGCTACACCTTC.

V usage is TRBV11-3 and J usage is TRBJ2-2; 12 nucleotides line up with TRBD2. After removal of 8 bases from V and 4 bases from J, the junction contained 2 bases not matched to a gene. CDR1 is SGHNT and CDR2 is YENEEA in the germline V gene. The CDR3 runs 14 residues. The chain's CDR3 is CASGLAGSTGELFF. DNA for the CDR3: TGTGCCAGCGGACTAGCGGGAAGCACCGGGGAGCTGTTTTTT. The full variable domain, in which reference TRBV11-3 and TRBJ2-2 provide the parts outside the CDR3, is EAGVVQSPRYKIIEKKQPVAFWCNPISGHNTLYWYLQNLGQGPELLIRYENEEAVDDSQLPKDRFSAERLKGVDSTLKIQPAELGDSAVYLCASGLAGSTGELFFGEGSRLTVL.

The genes are TRBV23-1 and TRBJ2-7, with D perhaps being TRBD1 or TRBD2 (6 bases each). TRBV23-1 is an ORF, with its function uncertain. Trimming pared 4 bases from V and 3 bases from J, leaving 22 bases between. The CDR3 is made up of 17 amino acids. This chain's CDR3 is CASSRPKGGSLDYEQYF. The CDR3 DNA is TGCGCCAGCAGTCGACCGAAGGGGGGCTCTCTGGACTACGAGCAGTACTTC.

The chain uses TRBV18 and TRBJ1-3; D is perhaps TRBD1 (5 bases). V was trimmed by 3 bases and J by 4 bases, leaving 10 bases between them. The CDR3 is 14 amino acids. Per germline, CDR1 KGHSH and CDR2 LQKENI. The CDR3 bases are TGTGCCAGCTCACCGGACGGGGACGGAAACACCATATATTTT. Residues: CASSPDGDGNTIYF.

The chain carries TRBV9 and TRBJ2-5; no definite D call. CDR3 length equals 13 residues. V lost 2 bases and J lost 0, with 5 bases in between. Germline V gene sequence: CDR1 SGDLS, CDR2 YYNGEE. The CDR3, as DNA: TGTGCCAGCAGCGTTAGGAACCAAGAGACCCAGTACTTC. Protein sequence: CASSVRNQETQYF.

The CDR3 region is CASSSRTGPYEQYF. The CDR3 coding sequence is TGTGCCAGCAGTTCTCGGACAGGGCCCTACGAGCAGTACTTC. The V and J genes are TRBV2 and TRBJ2-7, with 8 positions matching TRBD1. Trimming removed 5 bases from V and 2 bases from J; junction bases left unmatched: 5. Per germline, CDR1 SNHLY and CDR2 FYNNEI. The CDR3 covers 14 residues.

The chain has TRBV28 and TRBJ2-3; D is perhaps TRBD1 or TRBD2 (5 bases each). Germline-derived CDR1 and CDR2 are MDHEN and SYDVKM. The CDR3 loop spans 12 amino acids. Trimming took 8 bases from V and 6 from J, leaving 12 bases between them. The CDR3 DNA follows: TGTGCCAGCGGACTCAGGGTTGATACGCAGTATTTT. This sequence encodes CASGLRVDTQYF.

This chain joins TRBV28 and TRBJ2-5, with 7 bases that match TRBD2. This CDR3 has 15 residues. Germline values: CDR1 MDHEN, CDR2 SYDVKM. J was trimmed by 6 bases and V by 7 bases; bases with no gene match: 14. The CDR3 region has the DNA TGTGCCAGCACCTGGGGGGGTCCAAAGATCCAGACCCAGTACTTC. This codes for CASTWGGPKIQTQYF.

This chain connects TRBV27 to TRBJ1-2, with 10 bases lining up with TRBD1. Losses at the gene ends were 4 bases for V and 7 bases for J; bases not matched to a gene: 3. The CDR3 extends over 13 amino acids. Germline V lookup: CDR1 MNHEY, CDR2 SMNVEV (reference sequence). In DNA, the CDR3 is TGTGCCAGCAGTTCCTGGACAGGGGGTGGCTACACCTTC. It translates to CASSSWTGGGYTF.

V is TRBV28 and J is TRBJ1-5, with D possibly matching TRBD1 (6 bases). Germline-derived CDR1 and CDR2 are MDHEN and SYDVKM. There are 15 residues in the CDR3. The ends were cut back, 4 bases at V and 4 bases at J, with 14 bases in the middle. CDR3 sequence reads: CASSWQGTTNQPQHF. The CDR3 DNA reads as TGTGCCAGCAGTTGGCAAGGGACAACAAATCAGCCCCAGCATTTT.

The chain is built from TRBV7-2 and TRBJ2-1; TRBD2 aligns across 13 bases. CDR3 size: 17 residues. Unmatched junction bases numbered 15, after V lost 7 bases and J lost 9 bases. Germline CDR1 is SGHTA and CDR2 is FQGNSA. The CDR3: CASIYRTSGGISGEQFF. The DNA of the CDR3 is TGTGCCAGCATCTACCGGACTAGCGGGGGTATCTCGGGTGAGCAGTTCTTC. Complete variable domain (other parts from reference TRBV7-2 and TRBJ2-1): GAGVSQSPSNKVTEKGKDVELRCDPISGHTALYWYRQSLGQGLEFLIYFQGNSAPDKSGLPSDRFSAERTGGSVSTLTIQRTQQEDSAVYLCASIYRTSGGISGEQFFGPGTRLTVL.

Turning to this clone: Germline is not matched at one junction end, which may reflect a read error. The rearrangement uses TRBV5-1 and TRBJ2-7, with D perhaps matching TRBD1 (6 bases). Germline V gives CDR1 SGHRS, CDR2 YFSETQ. There are 14 residues in the CDR3. The CDR3 is CASSLEQGSHEQYF. DNA of the CDR3: TGCGCCAGCAGCTTGGAACAGGGCTCCCACGAGCAGTACTTC.

J is TRBJ2-7 and V is TRBV11-2; D is undetermined. Trimming left V 2 bases short and J 3 bases short, with 20 bases between. The length of the CDR3 is 17 residues. Germline CDR1 and CDR2: SGHAT and FQNNGV. The CDR3 DNA reads as TGTGCCAGCAGCTTAATGGGAACCCCCGGCACGGGCTACGAGCAGTACTTC. It encodes CASSLMGTPGTGYEQYF.

This sequence joins TRBV2 and TRBJ1-2; 7 bases agree with TRBD1. This CDR3 region has 12 residues. Germline V gene lookup returns CDR1 SNHLY and CDR2 FYNNEI. V shed 11 bases and J 4 bases; nucleotides not matched to a gene: 7. In nucleotides, the CDR3 is TGTGCCTCTCAGGGGGGCATCTATGGCTACACCTTC. Translated: CASQGGIYGYTF.

The V and J genes are TRBV28 and TRBJ1-6, with 7 bases fitting TRBD1. Trimming cost V 8 bases and J 9 bases; bases outside gene matches: 7. There are 13 residues in the CDR3. Germline CDR1 reads MDHEN; CDR2 reads SYDVKM. CDR3 DNA sequence: TGTGCCAGCCGACAGGGTATAGGTTCACCCCTCCACTTT. This sequence encodes CASRQGIGSPLHF.

The V call is TRBV6-1, the J call TRBJ1-2; 7 bases align to TRBD1. V shed 6 bases, J shed 8 bases, and the junction held 6 bases outside the gene matches. Germline loops: CDR1 MNHNS, CDR2 SASEGT. The CDR3 is 12 amino acids. CDR3 residues: CASRDRLSGYTF. The CDR3 DNA follows: TGTGCCAGCAGGGACAGGCTTAGCGGCTACACCTTC.

The V call is TRBV10-3, the J call TRBJ1-4; D is ambiguous. Germline V gene data show CDR1 as ENHRY and CDR2 as SYGVKD. The CDR3 covers 14 residues. V was shortened by 0 bases and J by 5 bases, with 7 bases between the two germline ends. CDR3 coding DNA: TGTGCCATCAGTGAGTCAAACTGGAATGAAAAACTGTTTTTT. Protein product: CAISESNWNEKLFF.

This chain joins TRBV5-1 and TRBJ2-6, with D possibly being TRBD2 (6 bases). V gave up 3 bases and J gave up 1 base, with 14 bases separating them. CDR1 and CDR2 (germline): SGHRS, YFSETQ. The CDR3 is 17 residues long. CDR3 bases: TGCGCCAGCAGCTGGAGGGTCAGTTCGTCTGGGGCCAACGTCCTGACTTTC. This sequence encodes CASSWRVSSSGANVLTF.

This clone was seen only a few times. J is TRBJ2-1 and V is TRBV28; possibly TRBD2 for D (6 bases). Germline lookup yields CDR1 MDHEN and CDR2 SYDVKM. The CDR3 has 16 amino acids. The V end lost 3 bases, the J end lost 0 bases, and 12 bases lay between the germline ends. Here the CDR3 reads CASSLRGGPSYNEQFF. CDR3 DNA: TGTGCCAGCAGTTTGCGTGGAGGGCCCTCCTACAATGAGCAGTTCTTC.